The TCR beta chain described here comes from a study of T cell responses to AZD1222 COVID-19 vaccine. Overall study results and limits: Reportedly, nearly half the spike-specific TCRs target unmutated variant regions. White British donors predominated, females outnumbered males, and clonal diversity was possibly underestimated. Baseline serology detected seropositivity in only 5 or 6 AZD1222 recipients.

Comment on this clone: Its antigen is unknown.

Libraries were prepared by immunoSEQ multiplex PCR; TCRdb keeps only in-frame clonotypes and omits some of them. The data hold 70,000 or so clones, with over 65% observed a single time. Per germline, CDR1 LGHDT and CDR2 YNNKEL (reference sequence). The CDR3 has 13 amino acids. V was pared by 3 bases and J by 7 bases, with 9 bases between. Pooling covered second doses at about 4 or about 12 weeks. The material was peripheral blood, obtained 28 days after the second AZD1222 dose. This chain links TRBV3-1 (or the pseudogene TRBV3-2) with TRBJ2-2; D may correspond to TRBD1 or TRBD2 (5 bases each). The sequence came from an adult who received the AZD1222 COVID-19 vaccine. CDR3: CASSQRDGGELFF. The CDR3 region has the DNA TGTGCCAGCAGCCAGAGGGACGGCGGGGAGCTGTTTTTT.